This TCR beta chain is from a study of Tregs in tolerant kidney transplant recipients. Study findings and constraints: Validation in larger populations is needed because few patients were studied.

CDR1 and CDR2 from the germline V gene are MNHEY and SVGAGI. Trimming cost V 6 bases and J 8 bases, with 16 bases left between them. This CDR3 is 14 amino acids long. This clone rates as large (0.1 to 1%). The antigen is unknown. CFSE-labeled recipient PBMCs were cultured less than 7 days with irradiated graft donor PBMCs, then FACS-sorted. Generated by immunoSEQ multiplex PCR, the TCRdb table keeps only in-frame clones and is missing some. The data contain fewer than 20,000 clones, 45% to 55% of them singletons. The chain recombines TRBV6-5 with TRBJ1-4; tentative D call: TRBD1 (5 bases). This specimen was CD4+ T cells from blood cultured with allogeneic cells, taken before the transplant. This receptor was identified in a human patient who received a combined kidney and bone marrow transplant. CDR3 nucleotides: TGTGCCAGCAGATCGGGGGAAAGGAGGGAAAAACTGTTTTTT. Protein: CASRSGERREKLFF.